These 14 T cell receptor beta chains were all obtained from the same sample, sequenced in a study of blood T cell repertoires in COVID-19. Clones were sequenced by immunoSEQ multiplex PCR, and TCRdb holds only the in-frame ones, with some missing. The sample records some 200,000 clones, 84% being singletons. The sample consisted of peripheral blood. All receptors derive from a woman in her forties or fifties with active or convalescent COVID-19.

CDR3 bases: TGCGCCAGCAGCTTGGCTTTTAATAGCGGGGGGGCCATAAATACGCAGTATTTT. Its translation is CASSLAFNSGGAINTQYF. V usage is TRBV5-1 and J usage is TRBJ2-3, with TRBD2 matching over 11 bases. CDR3 length equals 18 residues. V gave up 0 bases and J gave up 7 bases; unmatched junction bases: 13. Germline-derived CDR1 and CDR2 are SGHRS and YFSETQ.

This sequence joins TRBV5-1 and TRBJ1-1; D might be TRBD1 (5 bases). Germline V gene sequence: CDR1 SGHRS, CDR2 YFSETQ. Between the trimmed V and J ends, which lost 0 bases and 6 bases, there was a span of 9 bases. The CDR3 sequence is 13 residues long. In nucleotides, the CDR3 is TGCGCCAGCAGCTTGGATGGGGGGGCTGAAGCTTTCTTT. Amino acids: CASSLDGGAEAFF.

The DNA for the CDR3 is TGTGCCAGTAGTCCCTCCTTCTCTGGAAACACCATATATTTT. Translation gives CASSPSFSGNTIYF. The chain recombines TRBV19 with TRBJ1-3; D is unresolved. Trimming cost V 5 bases and J 0 bases, with 8 bases left between them. This CDR3 spans 14 amino acids. Germline V gene lookup returns CDR1 LNHDA and CDR2 SQIVND (reference sequence).

This clone occurred a few times. V is TRBV6-4 and J is TRBJ2-1, with D perhaps matching TRBD1 (6 bases). CDR1 and CDR2 from the germline V gene are MRHNA and SNTAGT. The V gene lost 0 bases and the J gene lost 7 bases, with 10 bases spanning the gap. The CDR3 contains 14 residues. In DNA, the CDR3 is TGTGCCAGCAGTGACTCCTCAGACAGGAATGAGCAGTTCTTC. Protein sequence: CASSDSSDRNEQFF.

V is TRBV7-3 and J is TRBJ2-2, with 8 bases lining up with TRBD2. CDR3 length equals 16 residues. The germline V gene has CDR1 SGHTA and CDR2 FQGTGA. V lost 1 base to trimming and J lost 6 bases; unmatched junction nucleotides: 7. For the CDR3, the DNA is TGTGCCAGCAGCTTAAGTCAGGGACTAGGCGCCGGGGAGCTGTTTTTT. This codes for CASSLSQGLGAGELFF.

V and J are TRBV11-3 and TRBJ1-1; 7 nucleotides line up with TRBD1. With V trimmed by 5 bases and J by 3 bases, 9 bases remained unmatched. Germline lookup yields CDR1 SGHNT and CDR2 YENEEA. The CDR3 has 15 amino acids. CDR3 region: CASSARDSPYTEAFF. CDR3 nucleotide sequence: TGTGCCAGCAGCGCCCGGGACAGTCCATACACTGAAGCTTTCTTT.

The chain uses TRBV20-1 and TRBJ1-5; D may be TRBD1 (5 bases). The CDR3 is made up of 11 amino acids. Germline CDR1 is DFQATT and CDR2 is SNEGSKA (reference sequence). Trimming cost V 4 bases and J 5 bases, with 6 bases left between them. Here the CDR3 DNA reads TGCAGTGCTAAAGGGGATCAGCCCCAGCATTTT. This gives the protein CSAKGDQPQHF.

The V call is TRBV5-1, the J call TRBJ2-5; TRBD2 matches at 14 bases. Unmatched junction bases numbered 5, after V lost 2 bases and J lost 2 bases. The germline V gene encodes CDR1 SGHRS and CDR2 YFSETQ. The CDR3 has 17 amino acids. The CDR3 region has the DNA TGCGCCAGCAGCTTCGGACTAGCGGGGGGCCCGCAAGAGACCCAGTACTTC. Protein sequence: CASSFGLAGGPQETQYF.

The gene calls are TRBV20-1 and TRBJ2-3, with 7 bases identical to TRBD2. The CDR3 is 15 amino acids. V lost 3 bases to trimming and J lost 0 bases; unmatched junction nucleotides: 6. From germline, CDR1 is DFQATT and CDR2 SNEGSKA (reference sequence). DNA for the CDR3: TGCAGTGCTAGTGCCCGGGACTATAGCACAGATACGCAGTATTTT. Translation gives CSASARDYSTDTQYF.

This chain connects TRBV30 to TRBJ2-7, with 11 bases matching TRBD2. The CDR3 has 16 residues. V was pared by 1 base and J by 4 bases, with 9 bases of the junction left unmatched. The germline CDR1 and CDR2 sequences are GTSNPN and SVGIG (reference sequence). The CDR3 DNA reads as TGTGCCTGGAGTGAAGCGATAGCGGGAGGGCGGTACGAGCAGTACTTC. Translated: CAWSEAIAGGRYEQYF.

This rearrangement joins TRBV20-1 to TRBJ2-3; D is possibly TRBD1 (5 bases). V lost 3 bases to trimming and J lost 1 base, with 8 bases between them. The germline V gene has CDR1 DFQATT and CDR2 SNEGSKA (reference sequence). The CDR3 consists of 13 residues. CDR3 DNA sequence: TGCAGTGCTAGTAAAGGGGGCACAGATACGCAGTATTTT. This encodes CSASKGGTDTQYF.

The genes are TRBV5-5 and TRBJ1-4; D gene unclear. Trimming shortened V by 4 bases and J by 8 bases, and 15 bases separated the two germline ends. Germline values: CDR1 SGHKS, CDR2 YYEKEE (reference sequence). CDR3 length: 14 amino acids. The CDR3 protein is CASSAGQVGEKLFF. CDR3 nucleotides: TGTGCCAGCAGCGCCGGTCAGGTCGGCGAAAAACTGTTTTTT. Variable domain in full (rest from reference TRBV5-5 and TRBJ1-4): DAGVTQSPTHLIKTRGQQVTLRCSPISGHKSVSWYQQVLGQGPQFIFQYYEKEERGRGNFPDRFSARQFPNYSSELNVNALLLGDSALYLCASSAGQVGEKLFFGSGTQLSVL.

The J gene is TRBJ2-5, the V gene TRBV5-4; D is unresolved. Germline V gene lookup returns CDR1 SGHNT and CDR2 YYREEE (reference sequence). Trimming took off 5 bases at V and 4 bases at J, with 12 bases between the two ends. The CDR3 is 13 residues long. The CDR3 loop reads CASRRSPTETQYF. The CDR3 DNA sequence: TGTGCCAGCAGGAGGTCTCCCACAGAGACCCAGTACTTC. Drawing the rest from reference TRBV5-4 and TRBJ2-5, the complete variable domain is ETGVTQSPTHLIKTRGQQVTLRCSSQSGHNTVSWYQQALGQGPQFIFQYYREEENGRGNFPPRFSGLQFPNYSSELNVNALELDDSALYLCASRRSPTETQYFGPGTRLLVL.

The rearrangement joins TRBV5-1 to TRBJ2-7, with D tentatively TRBD1 (5 bases). Trimming left V 4 bases short and J 2 bases short, with 13 bases between. Per the germline V gene, CDR1 is SGHRS and CDR2 is YFSETQ. The CDR3 loop spans 14 amino acids. CDR3: CASSGAAGPYEQYF. The CDR3 nucleotides read TGCGCCAGCAGCGGGGCCGCAGGGCCCTACGAGCAGTACTTC.